This T cell receptor (beta chain) comes out of a study of blood T cell repertoires in COVID-19. The overall study: Both acute and convalescent COVID-19 samples were obtained from the United States, Italy and Spain. The analysed material was cDNA or gDNA that came from T cells, B-cell-depleted T cells, or PBMCs.

Trimming cost V 6 bases and J 4 bases; bases outside gene matches: 8. The CDR3 totals 15 residues. Germline lookup yields CDR1 LNHDA and CDR2 SQIVND (reference sequence). In the study's own analysis: Amplification of reference gene primers provided the estimated nucleated cell counts. Sequenced by immunoSEQ multiplex PCR; TCRdb stores in-frame clones only, minus some. From that table come the V and J calls and clone size; the DNA was used to work out D and trimming. The repertoire consists of about 73,000 clones, with about 83% occurring once and the leading ten covering about 6%. This sequence was found in a woman aged 55-70 years with acute or convalescent COVID-19. Sequences were obtained from peripheral blood. The chain employs TRBV19 and TRBJ1-1; the match to TRBD1 covers 10 bases. The CDR3 loop is CASRPGQGISTEAFF. The CDR3 DNA reads as TGTGCCAGTAGGCCGGGACAGGGGATTAGCACTGAAGCTTTCTTT. Variable domain in full (rest from reference TRBV19 and TRBJ1-1): DGGITQSPKYLFRKEGQNVTLSCEQNLNHDAMYWYRQDPGQGLRLIYYSQIVNDFQKGDIAEGYSVSREKKESFPLTVTSAQKNPTAFYLCASRPGQGISTEAFFGQGTRLTVV.